The 3 T cell receptor beta chains in this list originate from one sample, sequenced in a study of radiotherapy plus CTLA-4 blockade in lung cancer. Profiled with immunoSEQ multiplex PCR; TCRdb holds only in-frame clones, not every one. Of tens of thousands of clones listed, more than 85% were seen once; the top ten hold roughly 17%. Sample: peripheral blood, taken from a patient treated with radiotherapy plus ipilimumab. The receptors here all came from a human donor with non-small cell lung cancer that progressed on radiotherapy plus ipilimumab.

V gene TRBV7-2 combines with J gene TRBJ2-7; 9 bases are shared with TRBD1. Losses at the gene ends were 4 bases for V and 4 bases for J; bases not matched to a gene: 8. CDR1 and CDR2 from the germline V gene are SGHTA and FQGNSA. The CDR3 has 15 amino acids. Here the CDR3 reads CASSSAGTGIYEQYF. For the CDR3, the DNA is TGTGCCAGCAGCTCGGCCGGGACAGGGATTTACGAGCAGTACTTC. Based on the CDR3 plus reference TRBV7-2 and TRBJ2-7, the full variable domain is GAGVSQSPSNKVTEKGKDVELRCDPISGHTALYWYRQSLGQGLEFLIYFQGNSAPDKSGLPSDRFSAERTGGSVSTLTIQRTQQEDSAVYLCASSSAGTGIYEQYFGPGTRLTVT.

The chain uses TRBV11-2 and TRBJ1-1; D is uncertain. V was cut by 7 bases and J by 4 bases, with 19 bases left in between. The CDR3 has 15 residues. In germline, CDR1 is SGHAT, CDR2 FQNNGV. The CDR3 DNA follows: TGTGCCAGCAAGATGAGCGGAGGACGAGTCACTGAAGCTTTCTTT. It translates to CASKMSGGRVTEAFF. The full variable domain, rest sourced from reference TRBV11-2 and TRBJ1-1, is EAGVAQSPRYKIIEKRQSVAFWCNPISGHATLYWYQQILGQGPKLLIQFQNNGVVDDSQLPKDRFSAERLKGVDSTLKIQPAKLEDSAVYLCASKMSGGRVTEAFFGQGTRLTVV.

The chain combines TRBV5-1 with TRBJ2-6; the D gene is possibly TRBD2 (5 bases). With 1 base removed from V and 1 base from J, the gap between germline ends came to 9 bases. CDR3 length equals 16 residues. Germline CDR1 SGHRS, CDR2 YFSETQ. CDR3 sequence reads: CASSLYGMSGANVLTF. For the CDR3, the DNA is TGCGCCAGCAGCTTGTACGGGATGTCTGGGGCCAACGTCCTGACTTTC.